This is a list of T cell receptor beta chains from one sample in a study of T cell repertoires in cytomegalovirus infection. For these TCRs, the target antigens are not known. TCRdb reanalysed the reads using MiXCR and keeps one entry per CDR3 protein. This sample carries some 940,000 distinct CDR3 sequences, 31% of them seen once, and the ten largest clones take 11% to 15%. Here the sequenced sample was cultured CD8+ T cells from PBMCs, taken from culture after CMV antigen stimulation. All receptors come from a human donor in good health (CMV status not recorded). Some clones in this sample may be carry-over from other donors' samples. Each CDR3 is given with its conserved first and last residue. Fields, in order: V gene, clone size, D gene, J gene, CDR3 protein, CDR3 DNA. The D gene is left open where the match is weak. Size is stated for part of the rows, as once, few or many counts, or as a class when the clone is expanded.

v_gene: TRBV19
abundance: few
d_gene: -
j_gene: TRBJ2-1
CDR3aa: CASSIGAGDNEQFF
CDR3nt: TGTGCCAGTAGTATTGGTGCAGGTGACAATGAGCAGTTCTTC

v_gene: TRBV12-3/TRBV12-4
abundance: few
d_gene: -
j_gene: TRBJ1-3
CDR3aa: CASTQPGNTIYF
CDR3nt: TGTGCCAGCACCCAGCCTGGAAACACCATATATTTT

v_gene: TRBV5-1
abundance: -
d_gene: TRBD1
j_gene: TRBJ1-2
CDR3aa: CASSLEDRLPIGHF
CDR3nt: TGCGCCAGCAGCTTGGAGGACAGGCTCCCCATTGGCCACTTC

v_gene: TRBV19
abundance: -
d_gene: -
j_gene: TRBJ1-1
CDR3aa: CASSTDNFDGTEAFF
CDR3nt: TGTGCCAGTAGTACCGACAACTTTGACGGAACTGAAGCTTTCTTT

v_gene: TRBV11-3
abundance: few
d_gene: -
j_gene: TRBJ2-7
CDR3aa: CASSFRGREQYF
CDR3nt: TGTGCCAGCAGCTTTAGAGGACGCGAGCAGTACTTC

v_gene: TRBV6-1
abundance: few
d_gene: TRBD1
j_gene: TRBJ2-1
CDR3aa: CASSDWDRGRNEQFF
CDR3nt: TGTGCCAGCAGTGATTGGGACAGGGGCAGAAATGAGCAGTTCTTC

v_gene: TRBV7-9
abundance: few
d_gene: -
j_gene: TRBJ2-1
CDR3aa: CASSLGPLPGLYNEQFF
CDR3nt: TGTGCCAGCAGCTTAGGTCCCCTTCCGGGACTCTACAATGAGCAGTTCTTC

v_gene: TRBV5-8
abundance: -
d_gene: TRBD1
j_gene: TRBJ1-1
CDR3aa: CASSRGQPQPMNTEAFF
CDR3nt: TGTGCCAGCAGCCGGGGACAGCCTCAGCCCATGAACACTGAAGCTTTCTTT

v_gene: TRBV7-9
abundance: -
d_gene: -
j_gene: TRBJ2-3
CDR3aa: CASSPQRTTSTDTQYF
CDR3nt: TGTGCCAGCAGCCCGCAGCGGACAACTAGCACAGATACGCAGTATTTT

v_gene: TRBV7-8
abundance: -
d_gene: -
j_gene: TRBJ1-1
CDR3aa: CASSLGGGARTEAFF
CDR3nt: TGTGCCAGCAGCTTAGGGGGGGGGGCTCGGACTGAAGCTTTCTTT

v_gene: TRBV4-3
abundance: -
d_gene: TRBD2
j_gene: TRBJ2-1
CDR3aa: CASSHLTSSGGHNEQFF
CDR3nt: TGCGCCAGCAGCCACCTGACTTCCAGCGGGGGCCACAATGAGCAGTTCTTC

v_gene: TRBV4-1
abundance: many
d_gene: -
j_gene: TRBJ2-7
CDR3aa: CASSQDGLPADEQYF
CDR3nt: TGCGCCAGCAGCCAAGATGGCCTACCCGCCGACGAGCAGTACTTC

v_gene: TRBV7-3
abundance: -
d_gene: TRBD1
j_gene: TRBJ2-3
CDR3aa: CASSQTGGNADTQYF
CDR3nt: TGTGCCAGCAGCCAGACAGGGGGCAACGCAGATACGCAGTATTTT

v_gene: TRBV27
abundance: -
d_gene: -
j_gene: TRBJ2-3
CDR3aa: CASSFEGAPQDTQYF
CDR3nt: TGTGCCAGCAGTTTTGAGGGTGCCCCGCAAGATACGCAGTATTTT

v_gene: TRBV27
abundance: few
d_gene: -
j_gene: TRBJ2-1
CDR3aa: CASRKAWDPFGQFF
CDR3nt: TGTGCCAGCAGGAAAGCGTGGGACCCCTTCGGGCAGTTCTTC

v_gene: TRBV6-6
abundance: -
d_gene: -
j_gene: TRBJ1-3
CDR3aa: CASSTWEWGESGNTIYF
CDR3nt: TGTGCCAGCAGTACTTGGGAGTGGGGGGAATCTGGAAACACCATATATTTT

v_gene: TRBV6-1
abundance: -
d_gene: TRBD2
j_gene: TRBJ2-1
CDR3aa: CASSFTSGETYNEQFF
CDR3nt: TGTGCCAGCAGTTTCACTAGCGGGGAGACCTACAATGAGCAGTTCTTC

v_gene: TRBV20-1
abundance: -
d_gene: -
j_gene: TRBJ1-6
CDR3aa: CSARGGGLRFWSPLHF
CDR3nt: TGCAGTGCTAGGGGGGGAGGGTTACGGTTTTGGTCACCCCTCCACTTT

v_gene: TRBV28
abundance: -
d_gene: TRBD1
j_gene: TRBJ2-5
CDR3aa: CASSPDRGVRETQYF
CDR3nt: TGTGCCAGCAGTCCGGACAGGGGGGTAAGGGAGACCCAGTACTTC

v_gene: TRBV28
abundance: few
d_gene: -
j_gene: TRBJ1-5
CDR3aa: CASSLSTRNQPQHF
CDR3nt: TGTGCCAGCAGTTTATCCACCCGTAATCAGCCCCAGCATTTT

v_gene: TRBV18
abundance: few
d_gene: -
j_gene: TRBJ2-7
CDR3aa: CASSPPSQTAPRISYEQYF
CDR3nt: TGTGCCAGCTCACCACCGTCACAGACAGCTCCCAGGATTTCCTACGAGCAGTACTTC

v_gene: TRBV6-8
abundance: -
d_gene: -
j_gene: TRBJ1-6
CDR3aa: CANSSWGLSSYNSPLHF
CDR3nt: TGTGCCAACAGCTCTTGGGGCCTGAGCTCCTATAATTCACCCCTCCACTTT

v_gene: TRBV18
abundance: many
d_gene: -
j_gene: TRBJ1-1
CDR3aa: CASSQKTEAFF
CDR3nt: TGTGCCAGCTCACAAAAGACTGAAGCTTTCTTT

v_gene: TRBV6-5
abundance: few
d_gene: -
j_gene: TRBJ2-7
CDR3aa: CASSYGGWRDEQYF
CDR3nt: TGTGCCAGCAGTTACGGGGGTTGGAGGGACGAGCAGTACTTC

v_gene: TRBV9
abundance: -
d_gene: -
j_gene: TRBJ2-5
CDR3aa: CASKGDQETQYF
CDR3nt: TGTGCCAGCAAGGGGGACCAAGAGACCCAGTACTTC

v_gene: TRBV27
abundance: few
d_gene: TRBD1
j_gene: TRBJ1-1
CDR3aa: CASSLGQGGETEAFF
CDR3nt: TGTGCCAGCAGTTTAGGACAGGGCGGAGAAACTGAAGCTTTCTTT

v_gene: TRBV6-1
abundance: -
d_gene: -
j_gene: TRBJ2-2
CDR3aa: CASRIYAGELFF
CDR3nt: TGTGCCAGCAGGATATACGCCGGGGAGCTGTTTTTT

v_gene: TRBV6-2/TRBV6-3
abundance: -
d_gene: -
j_gene: TRBJ2-3
CDR3aa: CASSYSISWGGPDTQYF
CDR3nt: TGTGCCAGCAGTTACTCGATATCCTGGGGGGGCCCGGATACGCAGTATTTT

v_gene: TRBV6-2/TRBV6-3
abundance: -
d_gene: -
j_gene: TRBJ2-1
CDR3aa: CASSQPTAYNEQFF
CDR3nt: TGTGCCAGCAGCCAACCGACAGCTTACAATGAGCAGTTCTTC

v_gene: TRBV4-1
abundance: -
d_gene: TRBD1
j_gene: TRBJ2-7
CDR3aa: CASSQVQGEAYEQYF
CDR3nt: TGCGCCAGCAGCCAAGTCCAGGGGGAAGCCTACGAGCAGTACTTC

v_gene: TRBV19
abundance: few
d_gene: -
j_gene: TRBJ2-7
CDR3aa: CASSAVGRSSYEQYF
CDR3nt: TGTGCCAGTAGTGCTGTGGGGCGAAGCTCCTACGAGCAGTACTTC

v_gene: TRBV27
abundance: -
d_gene: -
j_gene: TRBJ2-5
CDR3aa: CASSLLSGVLETQYF
CDR3nt: TGTGCCAGCAGTTTATTATCTGGAGTTTTGGAGACCCAGTACTTC

v_gene: TRBV2
abundance: -
d_gene: -
j_gene: TRBJ1-1
CDR3aa: CASPVFDPFEAFF
CDR3nt: TGTGCCAGCCCCGTATTTGACCCATTTGAAGCTTTCTTT

v_gene: TRBV11-3
abundance: -
d_gene: -
j_gene: TRBJ2-1
CDR3aa: CASSSIDYNEQFF
CDR3nt: TGTGCCAGCAGCTCCATCGACTACAATGAGCAGTTCTTC

v_gene: TRBV6-1
abundance: few
d_gene: TRBD2
j_gene: TRBJ2-1
CDR3aa: CASSERLRGGLNEQFF
CDR3nt: TGTGCCAGCAGTGAAAGATTGCGGGGGGGCCTGAATGAGCAGTTCTTC

v_gene: TRBV12-5
abundance: few
d_gene: -
j_gene: TRBJ2-2
CDR3aa: CASGLGVTGELFF
CDR3nt: TGTGCTAGTGGTTTAGGTGTCACCGGGGAGCTGTTTTTT

v_gene: TRBV5-4
abundance: few
d_gene: TRBD2
j_gene: TRBJ2-1
CDR3aa: CASSFGGGSHNEQFF
CDR3nt: TGTGCCAGCAGCTTCGGCGGGGGTTCACACAATGAGCAGTTCTTC

v_gene: TRBV14
abundance: -
d_gene: -
j_gene: TRBJ2-1
CDR3aa: CASSPAAANEQFF
CDR3nt: TGTGCCAGCAGCCCCGCGGCAGCCAATGAGCAGTTCTTC

v_gene: TRBV7-2
abundance: many
d_gene: -
j_gene: TRBJ2-2
CDR3aa: CASSLGSARPNTGELFF
CDR3nt: TGTGCCAGCAGCTTAGGTTCGGCTCGGCCAAACACCGGGGAGCTGTTTTTT

v_gene: TRBV7-3
abundance: -
d_gene: TRBD1
j_gene: TRBJ2-6
CDR3aa: CASSLIGQASSGANVLTF
CDR3nt: TGTGCCAGCAGCTTAATTGGACAGGCGAGCTCTGGGGCCAACGTCCTGACTTTC

v_gene: TRBV24-1
abundance: few
d_gene: -
j_gene: TRBJ2-1
CDR3aa: CATSDPDSSNEQFF
CDR3nt: TGTGCCACCAGTGACCCCGACAGCTCCAATGAGCAGTTCTTC

v_gene: TRBV7-9
abundance: -
d_gene: -
j_gene: TRBJ2-7
CDR3aa: CASSSTQAGWYEQYF
CDR3nt: TGTGCCAGCAGCTCGACACAGGCTGGCTGGTACGAGCAGTACTTC

v_gene: TRBV4-1
abundance: few
d_gene: -
j_gene: TRBJ1-1
CDR3aa: CASSERQDLNEAFF
CDR3nt: TGCGCCAGCAGCGAACGGCAGGACCTCAATGAAGCTTTCTTT

v_gene: TRBV25-1
abundance: -
d_gene: TRBD1
j_gene: TRBJ2-3
CDR3aa: CASRTGTSFADTQYF
CDR3nt: TGTGCCAGTCGGACAGGCACCTCTTTTGCAGATACGCAGTATTTT

v_gene: TRBV20-1
abundance: -
d_gene: -
j_gene: TRBJ1-1
CDR3aa: CSAPLLGDTEAFF
CDR3nt: TGCAGTGCTCCTCTTTTAGGAGACACTGAAGCTTTCTTT

v_gene: TRBV19
abundance: -
d_gene: -
j_gene: TRBJ1-5
CDR3aa: CVSHDRGPQPQHF
CDR3nt: TGTGTCAGTCATGACCGGGGCCCCCAGCCCCAGCATTTT